The clone carrying this T cell receptor beta chain was detected only a few times. In the original processing: Cell counts per sample came from amplifying reference gene primers. Sequencing used immunoSEQ multiplex PCR; TCRdb keeps in-frame clones, though not all of them. V, J and clone size reflect that table, while D and trimming were determined from the DNA. Among around 250,000 clones, more than 75% were seen once, and the ten largest hold around an eighth. This sample was taken from a study of blood T cell repertoires in COVID-19. The wider study: The samples span acute and convalescent COVID-19 from the United States, Italy and Spain. The cDNA or gDNA used as material had been derived from T cells, B-cell-depleted T cells, or PBMCs.

This CDR3 spans 15 amino acids. Germline-derived CDR1 and CDR2 are LGHDT and YNNKEL (reference sequence). Trimming took off 4 bases at V and 2 bases at J, with 12 bases between the two ends. V gene TRBV3-1 (or the pseudogene TRBV3-2) combines with J gene TRBJ1-3; a possible D gene is TRBD1 (5 bases). The TCR sequence derives from an elderly man with acute or convalescent COVID-19. The sample consisted of peripheral blood. CDR3 loop: CASSPPGVTGNTIYF. The CDR3 nucleotides read TGTGCCAGCAGCCCCCCGGGGGTCACTGGAAACACCATATATTTT.